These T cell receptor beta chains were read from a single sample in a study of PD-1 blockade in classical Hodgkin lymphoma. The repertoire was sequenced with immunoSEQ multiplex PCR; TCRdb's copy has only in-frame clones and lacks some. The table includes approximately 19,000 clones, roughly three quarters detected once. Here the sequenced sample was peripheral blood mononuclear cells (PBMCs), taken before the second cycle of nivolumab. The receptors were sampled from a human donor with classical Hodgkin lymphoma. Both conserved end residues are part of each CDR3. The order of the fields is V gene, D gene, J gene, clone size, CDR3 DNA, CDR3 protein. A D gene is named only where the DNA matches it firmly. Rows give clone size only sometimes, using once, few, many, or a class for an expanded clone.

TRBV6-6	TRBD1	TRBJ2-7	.	TGTGCCAGCAGGGGGACAGCTTACTACGAGCAGTACTTC	CASRGTAYYEQYF
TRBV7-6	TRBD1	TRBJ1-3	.	TGTGCCAGCAGCTTAGCTTCCCCCCGGACAGGGTCTGGAAACACCATATATTTT	CASSLASPRTGSGNTIYF
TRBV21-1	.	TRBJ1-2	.	TGTGCCAGCAGCAAAGTCTGGCGAGACTATGGCTACACCTTC	CASSKVWRDYGYTF
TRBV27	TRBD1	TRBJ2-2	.	TGTGCCAGCAGCTCGGGACAGGGCCTCCCTACCACCGGGGAGCTGTTTTTT	CASSSGQGLPTTGELFF
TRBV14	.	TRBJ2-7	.	TGTGCCAGCAGCCAAGAGGAAAGTCTAGGAGGGTACGAGCAGTACTTC	CASSQEESLGGYEQYF
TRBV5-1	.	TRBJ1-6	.	TGCGCCAGCAGCCCACGGACGAGGGATAATTCACCCCTCCACTTT	CASSPRTRDNSPLHF
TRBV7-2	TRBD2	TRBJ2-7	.	TGTGCCAGCAGCTTAGGAGTTAGCGGGGGGGCCTCTAGCGAGCAGTACTTC	CASSLGVSGGASSEQYF
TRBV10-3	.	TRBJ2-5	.	TGTGCCATCAAATCTGCGGACGGCACGTCGGAGACCCAGTACTTC	CAIKSADGTSETQYF
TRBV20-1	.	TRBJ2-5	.	TGCAGTGCTAGCCCCAAAGAGACCCAGTACTTC	CSASPKETQYF
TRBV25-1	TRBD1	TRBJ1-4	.	TGTGCCAGCAGTGAATTTTCAGGGGGGAGCGAAAAACTGTTTTTT	CASSEFSGGSEKLFF
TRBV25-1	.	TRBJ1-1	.	TGTGCCAGAGAGGACGTGGGGCACACTGAAGCTTTCTTT	CAREDVGHTEAFF
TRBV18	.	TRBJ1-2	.	TGTGCCAGCTCAGAAGGGGCTGCTAACTATGGCTACACCTTC	CASSEGAANYGYTF
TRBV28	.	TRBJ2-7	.	TGTGCCAGCAGTAAGGCGACCGGAGGCCACGAGCAGTACTTC	CASSKATGGHEQYF
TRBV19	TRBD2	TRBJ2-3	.	TGTGCCAGTAGTATAGTACTGCGGGCTAGCGGGACGGATACGCAGTATTTT	CASSIVLRASGTDTQYF
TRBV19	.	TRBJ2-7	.	TGTGCCAGTAGTCGGCAGGAGAGCTCCTACGAGCAGTACTTC	CASSRQESSYEQYF
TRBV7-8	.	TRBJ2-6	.	TGTGCCAGCAGCACCCCATGGGGACGGTTAGATGCCGGGGCCAACGTCCTGACTTTC	CASSTPWGRLDAGANVLTF
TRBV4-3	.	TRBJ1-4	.	TGCGCCAGCAGCGTCAACGGGGGAGTGAATGAAAAACTGTTTTTT	CASSVNGGVNEKLFF
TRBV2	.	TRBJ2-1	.	TGTGCCAGCAGTGAAACGGGCGGAGGCTACAATGAGCAGTTCTTC	CASSETGGGYNEQFF
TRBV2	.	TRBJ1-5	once	TGTGCCAGCAGTGAAGTGAGGGTTGGAAATCAGCCCCAGCATTTT	CASSEVRVGNQPQHF
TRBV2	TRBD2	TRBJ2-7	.	TGTGCCAGCAGCGGGGGGACTAGCGGGAATATCCCCCAAAACGAGCAGTACTTC	CASSGGTSGNIPQNEQYF
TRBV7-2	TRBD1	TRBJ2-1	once	TGTGCCAGCAGCATAATCACAGGGGACGAGCAGTTCTTC	CASSIITGDEQFF
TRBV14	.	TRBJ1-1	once	TGTGCCAGCAGCCAAGTAAAATGGACTGAAGCTTTCTTT	CASSQVKWTEAFF
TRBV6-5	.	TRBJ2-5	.	TGTGCCAGCAGTCCAGACTGGGGAGAGACCCAGTACTTC	CASSPDWGETQYF
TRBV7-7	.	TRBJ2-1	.	TGTGCCAGCAGCTCCAGCTCCAGCTCCTACAATGAGCAGTTCTTC	CASSSSSSSYNEQFF
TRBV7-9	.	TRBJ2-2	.	TGTGCCAGCTCCCCTGTGAACACCGGGGAGCTGTTTTTT	CASSPVNTGELFF
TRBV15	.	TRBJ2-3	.	TGTGCCACCAGCAGAGTATCCAGCACAGATACGCAGTATTTT	CATSRVSSTDTQYF
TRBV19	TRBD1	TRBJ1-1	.	TGTGCCAGTAGCCTGACAGGGACGGGAGCTTTCTTT	CASSLTGTGAFF
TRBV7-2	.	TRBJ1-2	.	TGTGCCAGCAATGAATACAGGGTTTTTGATGGCTACACCTTC	CASNEYRVFDGYTF
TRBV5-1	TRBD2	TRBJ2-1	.	TGCGCCAGCAGCTTGGAGGCGACTAGCGTTTCCTACAATGAGCAGTTCTTC	CASSLEATSVSYNEQFF
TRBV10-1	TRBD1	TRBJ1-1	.	TGCGCCAGCAGCGATCCGGGACAGCCGAACACTGAAGCTTTCTTT	CASSDPGQPNTEAFF
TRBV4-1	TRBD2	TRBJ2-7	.	TGCGCCAGCAGCCAAGGTTACGGCGGGGGGGGCTACGAGCAGTACTTC	CASSQGYGGGGYEQYF
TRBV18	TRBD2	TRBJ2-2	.	TGTGCCAGCTCTCCCTGGACTAGCCCGAACACCGGGGAGCTGTTTTTT	CASSPWTSPNTGELFF
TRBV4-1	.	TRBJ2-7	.	TGCGCCAGCAGCCACCCGACAGCTGACGAGCAGTACTTC	CASSHPTADEQYF
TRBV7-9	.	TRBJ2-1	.	TGTGCCAGCAGCTTAGAGGGAGGCGATGAGCAGTTCTTC	CASSLEGGDEQFF
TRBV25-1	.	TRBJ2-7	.	TGTGCCAGCAGTGAAGGCTACGAGCAGTACTTC	CASSEGYEQYF
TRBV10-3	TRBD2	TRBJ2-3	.	TGTGCCATCAGTGCCCAGCGGGACACAGATACGCAGTATTTT	CAISAQRDTDTQYF